This TCR beta chain is from a study of blood T cell repertoires in COVID-19. Study overall: Some COVID-19 samples were acute and others convalescent; all came from the United States, Italy and Spain.

This clone has more than one count but fewer than ten. Original methodology: Estimates of nucleated cell counts were drawn from the amplification of reference gene primers. Some clones are missing from TCRdb's copy, which holds only in-frame ones; the method was immunoSEQ multiplex PCR. That table furnishes V, J and clone size, whereas the DNA furnished D and trimming. Among about 160,000 clones listed, roughly 90% were seen once. J was trimmed by 6 bases and V by 5 bases; bases with no gene match: 10. This CDR3 region has 15 residues. The germline V gene encodes CDR1 LNHDA and CDR2 SQIVND (reference sequence).

V is TRBV19 and J is TRBJ2-3; TRBD1 matches at 8 bases. The sample comprised peripheral blood. The sequence derives from a woman aged 60 to 75 who had recovered from COVID-19. CDR3 loop: CASSPDRGPHDTQYF. CDR3 nucleotides: TGTGCCAGTAGTCCCGACAGGGGTCCTCACGATACGCAGTATTTT.